Described below is a single T cell receptor (beta chain) sequence and its context. Its antigen remains unknown. This sample stems from a study of cytomegalovirus exposure and HLA in healthy donors. About the research overall: An early data release held approximately 80 million unique TCRs from HLA-typed donors. Findings and caveats of the study: HLA allele associations emerged for under 20,000 TCR beta sequences in a later analysis, at 0.05 false discovery rate. A previous analysis found most TCR beta V segments productive roughly 87% or roughly 30% of the time.

The PCR made use of 60 Vbeta and 13 Jbeta primers. TCRdb keeps only in-frame clones here, not all; method: immunoSEQ multiplex PCR. The sample shows 150,000 or so clones, around 79% of them seen only once. The trim removed 2 bases at V and 1 base at J, leaving 4 bases unmatched. This CDR3 contains 15 residues. Looked up from germline, CDR1 is MGHRA and CDR2 is YSYEKL. Specimen: PBMCs. V usage is TRBV4-1 and J usage is TRBJ2-7; 8 bases fit TRBD1. This TCR was sampled from a man aged 30-40 years in good health and CMV-seropositive. The CDR3 nucleotides read TGCGCCAGCAGCCAATTCCAGGGGGCTTCCTACGAGCAGTACTTC. Protein product: CASSQFQGASYEQYF.